Sequencing of this TCR beta chain was carried out in a study of cytomegalovirus exposure and HLA in healthy donors. The study drew the donors from its approximately 110-subject validation cohort, separate from the roughly 700-subject first cohort. Profiling relied on immunoSEQ multiplex PCR, and the TCRdb table lists in-frame clones only, not all of them. The table lists 250,000 to 400,000 clones, approximately 86% of them singletons, with around 0.91% in the top ten. After removal of 4 bases from V and 4 bases from J, the junction contained 8 bases not matched to a gene. The CDR3 totals 15 residues. Germline V gives CDR1 SGHRS, CDR2 YFSETQ.

This receptor was taken from a man younger than 45 in good health and CMV-seronegative. The V gene is TRBV5-1, the J gene TRBJ2-3; the match to TRBD2 covers 8 bases. The sequenced material came from PBMCs. The CDR3 nucleotides are TGCGCCAGCAGCCCATCGGGGGGGCGCCCAGATACGCAGTATTTT. Translated, it gives CASSPSGGRPDTQYF.